The clone carrying this T cell receptor (beta chain) showed up just once. In the authors' workflow: Reference gene primer amplification yielded estimated nucleated cell counts. The table came from immunoSEQ multiplex PCR; TCRdb's copy has only in-frame clones and leaves some out. That table furnishes V, J and clone size, whereas the DNA furnished D and trimming. Here the sample spans around 16,000 clones, 80% to 85% being singletons. V lost 4 bases and J lost 8; bases outside the gene matches: 5. The CDR3 spans 15 residues. Germline V gene data show CDR1 as LNHDA and CDR2 as SQIVND (reference sequence). The source of the sample is a study of blood T cell repertoires in COVID-19. Overall study context: The cDNA or gDNA used as material had been derived from T cells, B-cell-depleted T cells, or PBMCs.

The clonotype comes from a human donor in a cohort sampled during active COVID-19. Sequenced input: peripheral blood. V gene TRBV19 combines with J gene TRBJ1-4, with 12 bases aligning to TRBD1. DNA of the CDR3: TGTGCCAGTAGTACCGGGACAGGGGGCGGAGAAAAACTGTTTTTT. Amino acids: CASSTGTGGGEKLFF. The full variable domain, completed using reference TRBV19 and TRBJ1-4, is DGGITQSPKYLFRKEGQNVTLSCEQNLNHDAMYWYRQDPGQGLRLIYYSQIVNDFQKGDIAEGYSVSREKKESFPLTVTSAQKNPTAFYLCASSTGTGGGEKLFFGSGTQLSVL.